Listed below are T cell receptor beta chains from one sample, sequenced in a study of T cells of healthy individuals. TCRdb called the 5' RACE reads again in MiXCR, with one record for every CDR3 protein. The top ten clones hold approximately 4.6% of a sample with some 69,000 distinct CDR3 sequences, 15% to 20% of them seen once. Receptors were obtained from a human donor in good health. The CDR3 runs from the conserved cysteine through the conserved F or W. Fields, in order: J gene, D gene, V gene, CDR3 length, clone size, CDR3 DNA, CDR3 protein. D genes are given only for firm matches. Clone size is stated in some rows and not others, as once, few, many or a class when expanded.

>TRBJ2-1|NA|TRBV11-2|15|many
TGTGCCAGCAGCTTAGAGGCACGTCTTCCTAATGAGCAGTTCTTC
CASSLEARLPNEQFF
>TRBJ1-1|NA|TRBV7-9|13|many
TGTGCCAGCAGCGGGATGGGGCAGGGAACGGCTTTCTTT
CASSGMGQGTAFF
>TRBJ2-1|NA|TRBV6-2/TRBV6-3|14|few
TGTGCCAGCAGTATGAGCGGGCCGAACAATGAGCAGTTCTTC
CASSMSGPNNEQFF
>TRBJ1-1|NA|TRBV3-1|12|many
TGTGCCAGCAGCGCAGGGTTCACTGAAGCTTTCTTT
CASSAGFTEAFF
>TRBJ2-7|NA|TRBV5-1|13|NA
TGCGCCAGCAGCTTGTGGTCCTCCTACGAGCAGTACTTC
CASSLWSSYEQYF
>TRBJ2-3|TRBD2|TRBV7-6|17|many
TGTGCCAGCAGCTTGACTCTAGCGGGAGTCGGCACAGATACGCAGTATTTT
CASSLTLAGVGTDTQYF
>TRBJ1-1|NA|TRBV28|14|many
TGTGCCAGCCAGGCGGGGGGCCGATCATCTGAAGCTTTCTTT
CASQAGGRSSEAFF
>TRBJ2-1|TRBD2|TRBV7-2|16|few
TGTGCCAGCAGCAAGCAGACTAGCGGAGCTGGGAGTGAGCAGTTCTTC
CASSKQTSGAGSEQFF
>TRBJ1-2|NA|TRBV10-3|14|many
TGTGCCATCAGGGACAGCTCTCCTAACTATGGCTACACCTTC
CAIRDSSPNYGYTF
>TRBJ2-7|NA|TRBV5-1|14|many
TGCGCCAGCAGCAACGATCCAGCTCAATACGAGCAGTACTTC
CASSNDPAQYEQYF
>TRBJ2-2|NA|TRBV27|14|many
TGTGCCAGCAGTTTAGTTCAGAACACCGGGGAGCTGTTTTTC
CASSLVQNTGELFF
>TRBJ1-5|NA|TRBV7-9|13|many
TGTGCCAGCAGCCCCGGGGGCAATCAGCCCCAGCATTTT
CASSPGGNQPQHF
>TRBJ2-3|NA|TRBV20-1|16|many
TGCAGTGCGAATAAAATAACAGGTGTATCCACAGATACGCAGTATTTT
CSANKITGVSTDTQYF
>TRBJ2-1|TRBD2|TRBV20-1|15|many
TGCAGTGCCGAAGGCAGGACTAGCGGTAGCAATGAGCAGTTCTTC
CSAEGRTSGSNEQFF
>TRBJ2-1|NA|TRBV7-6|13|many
TGTGCCAGCAGCTTAGGGACTGGCAATGAGCAGTTCTTC
CASSLGTGNEQFF
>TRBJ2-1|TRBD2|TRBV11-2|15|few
TGTGCCAGCAGCTTAGCTAGCGGGGGGGCCAATGAGCAGTTCTTC
CASSLASGGANEQFF
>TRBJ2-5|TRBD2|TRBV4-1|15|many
TGCGCCAGCAGCATCGCGGGAGGGGCCTTAGAGACCCAGTACTTC
CASSIAGGALETQYF
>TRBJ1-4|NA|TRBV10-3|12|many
TGTGCCATCAGTGAGTCGGAGGAAAAACTGTTTTTT
CAISESEEKLFF
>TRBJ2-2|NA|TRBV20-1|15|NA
TGCAGTGCTAGAGATGCGGGGGCCCGCACCGGGGAGCTGTTTTTT
CSARDAGARTGELFF
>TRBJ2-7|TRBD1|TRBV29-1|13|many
TGCAGCGTAGGGACAGGGGGAACCTACGAGCAGTACTTC
CSVGTGGTYEQYF
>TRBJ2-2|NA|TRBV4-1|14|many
TGCGCCAGCAGCTCGGAGTATGGCACCGGGGAGCTGTTTTTT
CASSSEYGTGELFF
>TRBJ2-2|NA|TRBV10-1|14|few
TGCGCCAGCAGTGAAGGCAGGGAGACCGGGGAGCTGTTTTTT
CASSEGRETGELFF
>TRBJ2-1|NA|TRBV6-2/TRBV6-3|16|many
TGTGCCAGCAAGTCCGGGACACAAAGCTCCTACAATGAGCAGTTCTTC
CASKSGTQSSYNEQFF
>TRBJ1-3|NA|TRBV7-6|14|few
TGTGCCAGCAGCTTTGCAGGTCCTGGAAACACCATATATTTT
CASSFAGPGNTIYF
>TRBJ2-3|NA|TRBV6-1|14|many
TGTGCCAGCACAGAGGGGGGCGTAGAGGATACGCAGTATTTT
CASTEGGVEDTQYF
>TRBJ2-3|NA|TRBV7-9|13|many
TGTGCCAGCGGTCCCTCGTTTGCGGATACGCAGTATTTT
CASGPSFADTQYF
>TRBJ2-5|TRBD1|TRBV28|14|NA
TGTGCCATTTGCCGGGACAGGGTTCCGGGGACCCAGTACTTC
CAICRDRVPGTQYF
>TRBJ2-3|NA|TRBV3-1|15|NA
TGTGCCAGCAGCCAAGGGGTCCTTCACTCAGATACGCAGTATTTT
CASSQGVLHSDTQYF
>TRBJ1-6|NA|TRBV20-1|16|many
TGCAGTGCTAGAGACGACAGAAGCTCCTATAATTCACCCCTCCACTTT
CSARDDRSSYNSPLHF
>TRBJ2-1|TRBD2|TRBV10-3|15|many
TGTGCCATCAGTGACGTAGCGGGAAACTACAATGAGCAGTTCTTC
CAISDVAGNYNEQFF
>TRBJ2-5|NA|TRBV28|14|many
TGTGCCAGCAGTTTGTGGCAGGGTCAAGAGACCCAGTACTTC
CASSLWQGQETQYF
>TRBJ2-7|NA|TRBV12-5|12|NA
TGTGCTAGTGGACAGGGCTACAACGAGCAGTACTTC
CASGQGYNEQYF
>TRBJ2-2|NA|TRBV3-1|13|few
TGTGCCAGCAGCCCCCCTGGCCCCGGGGAGCTGTTTTTT
CASSPPGPGELFF
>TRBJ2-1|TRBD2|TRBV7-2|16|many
TGTGCCAGCAGCCTTCTAGCGGGGTCATTTGGAAATGAGCAGTTCTTC
CASSLLAGSFGNEQFF
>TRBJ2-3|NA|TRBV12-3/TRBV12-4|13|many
TGTGCCAGCAGTTTTACCCGGGGGGATACGCAGTATTTT
CASSFTRGDTQYF
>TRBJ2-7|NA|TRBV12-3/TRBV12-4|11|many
TGTGCCAGCAGTTACAGGGACGAGCAGTACTTC
CASSYRDEQYF
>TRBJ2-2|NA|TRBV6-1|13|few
TGTGCCAGCCTCAGGGGAGGCACCGGGGAGCTGTTTTTT
CASLRGGTGELFF
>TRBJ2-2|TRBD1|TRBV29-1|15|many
TGCAGCGTGGATGACAGGGGTGGCGACACCGGGGAGCTGTTTTTT
CSVDDRGGDTGELFF